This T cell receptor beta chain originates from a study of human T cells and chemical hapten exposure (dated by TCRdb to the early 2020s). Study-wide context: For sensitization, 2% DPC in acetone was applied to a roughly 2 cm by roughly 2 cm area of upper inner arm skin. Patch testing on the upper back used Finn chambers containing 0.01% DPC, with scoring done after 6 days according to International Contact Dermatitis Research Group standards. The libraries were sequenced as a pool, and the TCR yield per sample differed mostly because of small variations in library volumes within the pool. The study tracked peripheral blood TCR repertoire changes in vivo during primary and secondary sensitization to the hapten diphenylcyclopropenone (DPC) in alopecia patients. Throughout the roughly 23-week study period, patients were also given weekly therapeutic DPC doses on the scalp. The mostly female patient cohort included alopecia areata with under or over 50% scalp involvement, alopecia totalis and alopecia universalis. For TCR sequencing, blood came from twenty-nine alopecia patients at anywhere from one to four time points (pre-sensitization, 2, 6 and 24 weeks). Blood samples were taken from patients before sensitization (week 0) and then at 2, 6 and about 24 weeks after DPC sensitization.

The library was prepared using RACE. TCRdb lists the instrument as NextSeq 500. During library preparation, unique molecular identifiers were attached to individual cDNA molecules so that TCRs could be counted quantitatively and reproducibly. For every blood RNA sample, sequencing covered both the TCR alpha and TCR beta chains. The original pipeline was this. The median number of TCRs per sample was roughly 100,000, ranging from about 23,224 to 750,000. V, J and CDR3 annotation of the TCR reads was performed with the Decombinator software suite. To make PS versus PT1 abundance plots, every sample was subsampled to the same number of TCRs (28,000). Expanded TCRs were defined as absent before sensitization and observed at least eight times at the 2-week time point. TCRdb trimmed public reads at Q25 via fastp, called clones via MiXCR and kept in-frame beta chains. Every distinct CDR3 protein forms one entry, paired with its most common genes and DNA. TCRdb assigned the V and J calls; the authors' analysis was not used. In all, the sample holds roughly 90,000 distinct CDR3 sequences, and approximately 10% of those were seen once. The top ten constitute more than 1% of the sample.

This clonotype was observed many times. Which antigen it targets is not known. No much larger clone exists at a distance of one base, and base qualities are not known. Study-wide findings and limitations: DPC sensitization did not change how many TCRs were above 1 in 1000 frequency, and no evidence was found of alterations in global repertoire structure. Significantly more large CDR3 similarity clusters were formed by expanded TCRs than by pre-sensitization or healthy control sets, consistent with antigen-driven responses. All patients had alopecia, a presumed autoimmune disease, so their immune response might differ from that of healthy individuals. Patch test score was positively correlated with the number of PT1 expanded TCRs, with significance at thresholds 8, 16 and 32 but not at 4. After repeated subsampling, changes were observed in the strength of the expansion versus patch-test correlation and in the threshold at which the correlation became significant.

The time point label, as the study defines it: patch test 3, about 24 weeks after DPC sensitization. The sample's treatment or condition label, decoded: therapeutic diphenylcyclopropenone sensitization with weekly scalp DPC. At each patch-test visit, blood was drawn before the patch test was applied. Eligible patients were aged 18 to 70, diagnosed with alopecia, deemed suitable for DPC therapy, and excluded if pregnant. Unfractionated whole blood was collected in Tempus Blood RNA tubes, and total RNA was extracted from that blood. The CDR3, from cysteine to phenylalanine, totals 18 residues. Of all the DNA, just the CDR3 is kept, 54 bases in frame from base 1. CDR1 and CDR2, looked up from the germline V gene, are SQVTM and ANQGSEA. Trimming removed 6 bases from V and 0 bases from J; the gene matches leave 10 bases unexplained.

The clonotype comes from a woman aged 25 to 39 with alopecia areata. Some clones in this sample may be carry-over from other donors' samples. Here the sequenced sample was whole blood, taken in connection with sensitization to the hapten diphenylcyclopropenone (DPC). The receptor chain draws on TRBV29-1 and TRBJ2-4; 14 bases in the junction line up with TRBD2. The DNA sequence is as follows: TGCAGCGTGAAAGGGACTAGCGGGGGCGATCTAGCCAAAAACATTCAGTACTTC. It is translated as CSVKGTSGGDLAKNIQYF.